Listed here are 13 T cell receptor beta chains from one sample, sequenced in a study of lymphopenia after photon versus proton radiotherapy. Assay: immunoSEQ multiplex PCR; the TCRdb copy retains only in-frame clones and omits some. The sample lists some 41,000 clones; approximately 81% were seen once. The sequencing used peripheral blood, collected from a patient treated with photon-based radiotherapy. The receptor set was obtained from a man over 45 with gastric cancer.

This clone was recorded once. The chain combines TRBV7-2 with TRBJ2-2; no firm D call. There are 14 residues in the CDR3. Germline lookup yields CDR1 SGHTA and CDR2 FQGNSA. The V and J ends lost 7 bases and 0 bases respectively, with 9 bases between them. The CDR3 nucleotides are TGTGCCAGCACCTCTAAGCCGAACACCGGGGAGCTGTTTTTT. Its translation is CASTSKPNTGELFF.

CDR3 DNA sequence: TGTGCCAGCAGTTTAGGGACCCCTCGGGCGGAGCAGTACTTC. This codes for CASSLGTPRAEQYF. The chain joins TRBV28 to TRBJ2-7; D is tentatively TRBD1 or TRBD2 (5 bases each). Trimming removed 2 bases at V and 7 bases at J, with 15 bases between. In germline, CDR1 is MDHEN, CDR2 SYDVKM. The CDR3 consists of 14 residues.

The chain is built from TRBV28 and TRBJ2-7; unclear D gene. CDR3 length: 12 residues. V lost 8 bases and J lost 3, with 11 bases in between. Germline lookup yields CDR1 MDHEN and CDR2 SYDVKM. CDR3 DNA sequence: TGTGCCAGCGGAACAACCGTCTACGAGCAGTACTTC. It translates to CASGTTVYEQYF.

The V and J genes are TRBV27 and TRBJ2-4, with D tentatively TRBD2 (5 bases). V lost 5 bases, J lost 1 base, and 12 bases lay in between. From germline, CDR1 is MNHEY and CDR2 SMNVEV (reference sequence). The CDR3 consists of 15 residues. In nucleotides, the CDR3 is TGTGCCAGCAGTCCACTAGGGTTTGCCAAAAACATTCAGTACTTC. It codes for CASSPLGFAKNIQYF.

J is TRBJ1-4 and V is TRBV30, with D uncertain. The CDR3 totals 15 residues. Trimming left V 0 bases short and J 8 bases short, with 16 bases between. Germline V gene lookup returns CDR1 GTSNPN and CDR2 SVGIG (reference sequence). For the CDR3, the DNA is TGTGCCTGGAGTGTACGCGAGTGGTACGAGGAAAAACTGTTTTTT. Translation: CAWSVREWYEEKLFF.

V gene TRBV6-5 combines with J gene TRBJ2-1; D is possibly TRBD2 (5 bases). Germline V lookup: CDR1 MNHEY, CDR2 SVGAGI. V was pared by 4 bases and J by 0 bases, with 13 bases between. This CDR3 is built from 16 residues. In nucleotides, the CDR3 is TGTGCCAGCAGTTCCTCTAGCTTGAGCTCCTACAATGAGCAGTTCTTC. Protein: CASSSSSLSSYNEQFF.

This chain uses TRBV18 with TRBJ2-5, with 7 bases matching TRBD1. The end of the DNA is better explained by TRBJ2-7, so the J call may be wrong. The CDR3 covers 14 residues. Germline CDR1 reads KGHSH; CDR2 reads LQKENI. Written as DNA, the CDR3 is TGTGCCAGCTCTCCGACAGGGCCGTCCTACGAGCAGTACTTC. Amino acid sequence: CASSPTGPSYEQYF.

This clone showed up just a few times. The rearrangement joins TRBV19 to TRBJ1-2; a possible D gene is TRBD1 (6 bases). Germline V CDR1 and CDR2: LNHDA, SQIVND (reference sequence). Deletions cut 6 bases from V and 8 bases from J, with 13 bases between. There are 12 residues in the CDR3. The CDR3 here is CASSRDIGGYTF. In nucleotides, the CDR3 is TGTGCCAGTAGCAGGGACATTGGGGGCTACACCTTC.

This clone was seen just once. The V gene is TRBV11-1, the J gene TRBJ2-1; 13 positions match TRBD2. V lost 4 bases and J lost 2; bases outside the gene matches: 2. There are 16 residues in the CDR3. The germline V gene has CDR1 SGHAT and CDR2 FQDESV (reference sequence). The CDR3 region is CASSSGLAGAYNEQFF. As DNA, the CDR3 is TGTGCCAGCAGCTCCGGACTAGCGGGGGCCTACAATGAGCAGTTCTTC. The full variable domain, rest sourced from reference TRBV11-1 and TRBJ2-1, is EAEVAQSPRYKITEKSQAVAFWCDPISGHATLYWYRQILGQGPELLVQFQDESVVDDSQLPKDRFSAERLKGVDSTLKIQPAELGDSAMYLCASSSGLAGAYNEQFFGPGTRLTVL.

The chain recombines TRBV7-2 with TRBJ2-1, with TRBD2 identical over 8 bases. V lost 5 bases and J lost 0; bases outside the gene matches: 9. Germline CDR1 is SGHTA and CDR2 is FQGNSA. This CDR3 region has 17 residues. CDR3 amino acids: CASSARGLDPSYNEQFF. CDR3 in DNA: TGTGCCAGCAGCGCAAGGGGACTAGATCCCTCCTACAATGAGCAGTTCTTC.

The chain joins TRBV27 to TRBJ1-1; 9 bases align to TRBD1. V lost 6 bases to trimming and J lost 5 bases; unmatched junction nucleotides: 4. The CDR3 has 13 amino acids. Per germline, CDR1 MNHEY and CDR2 SMNVEV (reference sequence). CDR3 sequence reads: CASRGQGITEAFF. CDR3 nucleotide sequence: TGTGCCAGCAGGGGACAGGGTATTACTGAAGCTTTCTTT.

The gene calls are TRBV6-5 and TRBJ2-5, with 7 nucleotides matching TRBD1. The CDR3 has 13 residues. The V segment lost 6 bases and the J segment 5 bases; nucleotides outside the gene matches: 6. Germline-derived CDR1 and CDR2 are MNHEY and SVGAGI. The CDR3 here is CASRPTGTETQYF. For the CDR3, the DNA is TGTGCCAGCAGACCGACAGGGACGGAGACCCAGTACTTC.

The V and J genes are TRBV9 and TRBJ2-2; D not certain. This CDR3 region has 15 residues. Between the trimmed V and J ends, which lost 0 bases and 1 base, there was a span of 7 bases. Germline values: CDR1 SGDLS, CDR2 YYNGEE. Here the CDR3 reads CASSVGLGNTGELFF. CDR3 sequence (DNA): TGTGCCAGCAGCGTAGGGTTAGGGAACACCGGGGAGCTGTTTTTT.